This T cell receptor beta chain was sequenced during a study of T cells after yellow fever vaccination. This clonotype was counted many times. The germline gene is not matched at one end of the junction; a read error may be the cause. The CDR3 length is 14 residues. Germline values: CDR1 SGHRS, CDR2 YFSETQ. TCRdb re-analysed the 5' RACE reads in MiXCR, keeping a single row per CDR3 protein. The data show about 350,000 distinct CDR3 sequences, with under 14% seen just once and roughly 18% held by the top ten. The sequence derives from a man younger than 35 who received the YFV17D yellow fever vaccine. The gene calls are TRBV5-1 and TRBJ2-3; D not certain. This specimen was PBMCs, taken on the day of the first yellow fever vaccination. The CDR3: CASSLGGYTDTQYF. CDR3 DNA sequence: TGTGCCAGCAGCTTGGGCGGTTACACAGATACGCAGTATTTT.